The sequence of this T cell receptor beta chain was determined in a study of beta chain features in type 1 diabetes (dated by TCRdb to the late 2010s). Regarding the complete study: Mean age, gender distribution, total cell number and subset yield were not different between patients and healthy donors. A total of 85 million to 110 million sorted cells were examined across all samples, and RNA yield correlated strongly with the number of cells per subset. In the study, recently diagnosed type 1 diabetes patients and matched healthy donors were compared on the TCRB repertoires of their sorted circulating CD4+ T cell subsets. Naive and central memory subsets were obtained from all 30 or so donors, but regulatory and stem cell-like memory subsets were isolated from only 8 patients and roughly eight healthy donors.

From the germline V gene, CDR1 is MNHNS and CDR2 is SASEGT. Germline trimming: 4 bases from V, 5 bases from J; junction bases outside gene matches: 8. Including cysteine and phenylalanine, the CDR3 has 15 amino acids. Only CDR3 DNA remains: 45 bases, in frame from the first base. All of the isolated RNA was reverse transcribed with the High Capacity cDNA Reverse Transcription Kit, so expressed TCRB transcripts were sequenced. Deep immunoSEQ sequencing was performed on naive, central memory and regulatory T cell samples, with an average of around 3.4 million total reads per sample. After sorted cells were lysed in RLT buffer, RNA was extracted with DNase-treated RNeasy Micro or Mini kits, with the choice depending on cell number. Each cell subset was processed on its own to prevent cross-contamination, while patient and healthy donor samples were processed together. The immunoSEQ multiplex PCR was used to amplify TCRB sequences from cDNA, yielding 87-bp fragments that span the CDR3 region. Amplicons were sequenced on the Illumina HiSeq platform. The authors' analysis ran thus. PCR bias was corrected computationally using synthetic template baselines, and reads within Hamming distance 2 were collapsed, with unmergeable singletons discarded. By aligning reads against IMGT, V, D and J genes, CDR3 length, and insertions or deletions at six rearrangement sites were assigned. Clonotype counts were normalized to sorted cell number within each subset before computing true diversity and Gini coefficients with the tcR R package. Repertoire sharing was quantified using the overlap coefficient calculated on TCRB nucleotide sequences. TCRdb stores this immuneACCESS table with in-frame sequences only. Part of the clones is absent; in the studies checked, under half of the shortfall reflects unresolved V genes, and no reason is known for the rest. D and trimming come from the DNA, and the V and J calls and clone size come from that table. The sample data list roughly 140,000 clones, and 11% of these were observed just once. 2% to 2.5% of the sample comes from the top ten.

The investigation overall reported the following: Shorter templates might be favored by PCR, yet because patient and control samples were amplified and corrected together, any such skew would affect both groups equally. Fewer insertions and more nucleotide deletions at VDJ recombination sites were observed in patients with type 1 diabetes, implying thymic rearrangement abnormalities. A moderate but significant shortening of TCRB CDR3 length was observed in type 1 diabetes patients in all four CD4+ subsets. Naive, central memory and regulatory TCRB repertoires appeared more similar among patients than among healthy donors. Because small numbers of individuals were included in the HLA sub-analyses, any influence of HLA type on TCRB rearrangement was left unresolved. Because cDNA rather than genomic DNA was sequenced, highly expressing activated cells could have been over-represented, although no difference in activation and CD3 levels was found between groups.

Comment on this clone: Its antigen remains undetermined. The record has no base qualities; no much larger clone is one base away.

A single peripheral blood draw of about 116 mL on average was collected from each donor into heparinised tubes. Using a panel that included CD45RO, CCR7, CD25, CD127, CD95 and CD27, naive, central memory, regulatory and stem cell-like memory CD4+ T cells were sorted on a BD FACSAria II. Purity was above 95% for every sorted population. Right away, PBMCs were isolated by Lymphoprep density gradient centrifugation and were stained directly, with no culture step. Samples were stained and sorted in pairs, with one healthy donor and one patient per experiment, so that batch effects were minimized. This sequence uses TRBV6-1 and TRBJ1-2, and 9 junctional nucleotides match TRBD1. This TCR was sampled from a man aged 18 to 30 in good health. The sample consisted of central memory CD4+ T cells from blood. CDR3 protein: CASSAPGQGPYGYTF. The base sequence is TGTGCCAGCAGTGCCCCGGGACAGGGACCGTATGGCTACACCTTC.